This TCR beta chain came from a study of cytomegalovirus exposure and HLA in healthy donors. Points from the study as a whole: Cytomegalovirus association was listed for 170 or so TCR beta chains. The tendency of first-cohort TCR clusters to co-occur in the 120 validation repertoires was the finding of a later analysis. Most sequenced TCRs were rare (though some public TCRs occurred in many donors).

The donors formed part of the approximately 130-subject validation cohort, distinct from the roughly 700-subject first cohort. Assay used: immunoSEQ multiplex PCR; TCRdb lists only in-frame clones, some missing. Among about 66,000 clones listed, approximately 97% were seen once. V trimming: 6 bases; J trimming: 4 bases; junction bases outside the gene matches: 9. The CDR3 extends over 16 amino acids. Germline values: CDR1 LNHNV, CDR2 YYDKDF (reference sequence). In the case of this clone: Its target is unknown.

The J gene is TRBJ2-5, the V gene TRBV15, with TRBD1 matching over 12 bases. Specimen: PBMCs. The TCR was taken from a young woman in good health and CMV-seropositive. CDR3 in amino acids: CATRPSGQGALETQYF. The DNA of the CDR3 is TGTGCCACCAGGCCTTCGGGACAGGGGGCTTTAGAGACCCAGTACTTC.